The following is a T cell receptor (beta chain) sequence with its context. Its antigen is as yet unknown. The data are from a study of chemoradiotherapy in HPV16-positive cancers. Generated by immunoSEQ multiplex PCR, the TCRdb table keeps only in-frame clones and is missing some. The sample lists around 53,000 clones, roughly nine tenths occurring once. The CDR3 sequence is 11 residues long. CDR1 is LNHDA and CDR2 is SQIVND in the germline V gene (reference sequence). V lost 2 bases to trimming and J lost 2 bases, with 0 bases between them. Broader study findings: Candidate HPV-specific clones and E7-related TCR motifs grew in tumor during treatment. HPV-specific T cells were functionally defined from only two HPV16-positive patients.

Over chemoradiotherapy, repertoires were sampled more than once. The specimen was blood, collected from a patient who underwent chemoradiotherapy. The receptor's source is a human donor with HPV-associated anogenital cancer. V and J are TRBV19 and TRBJ1-1; D is undetermined. CDR3 loop: CASSINTEAFF. The CDR3 DNA reads TGTGCCAGTAGTATAAACACTGAAGCTTTCTTT. Variable domain in full (rest from reference TRBV19 and TRBJ1-1): DGGITQSPKYLFRKEGQNVTLSCEQNLNHDAMYWYRQDPGQGLRLIYYSQIVNDFQKGDIAEGYSVSREKKESFPLTVTSAQKNPTAFYLCASSINTEAFFGQGTRLTVV.